Below are 23 T cell receptor beta chains sequenced from a single sample in a study of beta chain features in type 1 diabetes. The whole isolated RNA underwent reverse transcription, so sequencing captured expressed TCRB transcripts. The data were produced by immunoSEQ multiplex PCR, yet TCRdb's version contains in-frame clones alone and is incomplete. This repertoire shows 200,000 to 250,000 clones, 25% to 30% found once; its top ten account for 4%. The sample was central memory CD4+ T cells from blood. The receptor source for this set is a young man in good health.

This clone was found a few times. The chain recombines TRBV7-6 with TRBJ2-5, with TRBD2 matching over 9 bases. Germline lookup yields CDR1 SGHVS and CDR2 FNYEAQ. Trimming at V came to 1 base and at J to 3 bases, leaving 6 bases not matched to a gene. The CDR3 is 16 amino acids. The CDR3 coding sequence is TGTGCCAGCAGCTTAGAAGGGGCGGGAGGGAAAGAGACCCAGTACTTC. Its protein is CASSLEGAGGKETQYF. Full variable domain (rest looked up from reference TRBV7-6 and TRBJ2-5): GAGVSQSPRYKVTKRGQDVALRCDPISGHVSLYWYRQALGQGPEFLTYFNYEAQQDKSGLPNDRFSAERPEGSISTLTIQRTEQRDSAMYRCASSLEGAGGKETQYFGPGTRLLVL.

The rearrangement uses TRBV29-1 and TRBJ2-3; 9 bases fit TRBD2. After removal of 3 bases from V and 9 bases from J, the junction contained 13 bases not matched to a gene. This CDR3 has 15 residues. CDR1 is SQVTM, CDR2 ANQGSEA, per germline. The CDR3 DNA reads TGCAGCGTTGAGAAGGCTAGCGGGGCCGGGGGGACGCAGTATTTT. This encodes CSVEKASGAGGTQYF.

The genes are TRBV30 and TRBJ2-4; 7 nucleotides line up with TRBD1. CDR1 and CDR2 (germline): GTSNPN, SVGIG (reference sequence). The CDR3 sequence is 13 residues long. Trimming at V came to 3 bases and at J to 6 bases, leaving 5 bases not matched to a gene. In nucleotides, the CDR3 is TGTGCCTGGAGGACAGGGCCGGGAAACATTCAGTACTTC. Protein: CAWRTGPGNIQYF.

A few counts support this clone. J is TRBJ1-1 and V is TRBV25-1; D may be TRBD1 (6 bases). Germline V gives CDR1 MGHDK, CDR2 SYGVNS. The ends were cut back, 5 bases at V and 1 base at J, with 8 bases in the middle. The CDR3 runs 13 residues. CDR3 protein: CASSKGQNTEAFF. In DNA form, the CDR3 reads TGTGCCAGCAGTAAGGGACAGAACACTGAAGCTTTCTTT. The full variable domain, in which reference TRBV25-1 and TRBJ1-1 provide the parts outside the CDR3, is EADIYQTPRYLVIGTGKKITLECSQTMGHDKMYWYQQDPGMELHLIHYSYGVNSTEKGDLSSESTVSRIRTEHFPLTLESARPSHTSQYLCASSKGQNTEAFFGQGTRLTVV.

This clone showed up just a few times. The CDR3 here is CASSSGLNLYEQYF. CDR3 DNA sequence: TGTGCCAGCAGCTCGGGACTAAACCTATACGAGCAGTACTTC. The chain links TRBV5-4 to TRBJ2-7; 7 positions agree with TRBD2. The CDR3 contains 14 residues. The germline V gene has CDR1 SGHNT and CDR2 YYREEE (reference sequence). V trimming: 3 bases; J trimming: 4 bases; junction bases outside the gene matches: 7.

V usage is TRBV28 and J usage is TRBJ2-5; TRBD2 might be the D (5 bases). The CDR3 loop spans 17 amino acids. Germline V lookup: CDR1 MDHEN, CDR2 SYDVKM. V lost 3 bases to trimming and J lost 1 base, with 18 bases between them. The CDR3, as DNA: TGTGCCAGCAGTTTCACAAACGGGGTTCTGGGCCAAGAGACCCAGTACTTC. Translation: CASSFTNGVLGQETQYF.

This clone was seen more than once but under ten times. J is TRBJ2-5 and V is TRBV7-6; D is ambiguous. This CDR3 region has 15 residues. Looked up from germline, CDR1 is SGHVS and CDR2 is FNYEAQ. Trimming shortened V by 3 bases and J by 1 base, and 12 bases separated the two germline ends. CDR3 sequence: CASSLGKPSQETQYF. CDR3 DNA: TGTGCCAGCAGCTTGGGCAAACCGTCCCAAGAGACCCAGTACTTC.

This clone was found a few times. V is TRBV19 and J is TRBJ1-6, with D possibly TRBD1 on 5 matching bases. V lost 5 bases and J 7 bases, leaving 9 bases between the germline ends. Germline CDR1 is LNHDA and CDR2 is SQIVND (reference sequence). The CDR3 is 13 amino acids. Here the CDR3 reads CASSVGRNSPLHF. The CDR3 nucleotides are TGTGCCAGTAGTGTGGGGCGCAATTCACCCCTCCACTTT.

The J gene is TRBJ1-5, the V gene TRBV4-2; 10 bases line up with TRBD1. Germline loops: CDR1 LGHNA, CDR2 YNFKEQ. Trimming cost V 4 bases and J 0 bases; bases outside gene matches: 3. The CDR3 totals 16 residues. CDR3 sequence reads: CASSPGQGDSNQPQHF. In DNA form, the CDR3 reads TGTGCCAGCAGCCCCGGACAGGGGGATAGCAATCAGCCCCAGCATTTT.

The chain has TRBV5-1 and TRBJ2-7, with 7 bases that match TRBD1. With 0 bases clipped from V and 3 bases from J, the junction kept 9 bases outside the gene matches. The CDR3 is 16 amino acids. Germline-derived CDR1 and CDR2 are SGHRS and YFSETQ. The CDR3 region has the DNA TGCGCCAGCAGCTTGGGGCCCCAGACAGGGAGCTACGAGCAGTACTTC. Protein product: CASSLGPQTGSYEQYF.

The rearrangement links TRBV5-6 to TRBJ2-5, with D possibly TRBD2 on 6 matching bases. The J call may be faulty, since TRBJ2-7 better matches the DNA end. The germline V gene has CDR1 SGHDT and CDR2 YYEEEE. The CDR3 contains 14 residues. The CDR3 here is CASSPAGFSYEQYF. The CDR3 DNA sequence: TGTGCCAGCAGCCCGGCGGGGTTCTCCTACGAGCAGTACTTC.

In this sample, this clone turned up many times. The V gene is TRBV28, the J gene TRBJ2-7; 8 nucleotides match TRBD2. Germline V gene sequence: CDR1 MDHEN, CDR2 SYDVKM. The CDR3 is 15 amino acids. V lost 7 bases, J lost 2 bases, and 10 bases stayed unmatched. CDR3 in amino acids: CASIVAGGGTYEQYF. CDR3 sequence (DNA): TGTGCCAGCATCGTTGCGGGAGGCGGAACCTACGAGCAGTACTTC.

The gene calls are TRBV29-1 and TRBJ2-6; possibly TRBD1 for D (5 bases). CDR1 SQVTM and CDR2 ANQGSEA come from the germline V gene. Trimming took off 4 bases at V and 2 bases at J, with 12 bases between the two ends. The CDR3 consists of 15 residues. The CDR3 coding sequence is TGCAGCGTTGTTGTTCTAGGGGCTGGGGCCAACGTCCTGACTTTC. Translation gives CSVVVLGAGANVLTF.

The chain joins TRBV6-5 to TRBJ2-7, with 8 bases aligning to TRBD1. The CDR3 sequence is 16 residues long. The V and J ends lost 1 base and 2 bases, in that order; junction bases with no gene match: 7. CDR1 and CDR2 (germline): MNHEY, SVGAGI. CDR3 in amino acids: CASSYYSRGQTYEQYF. CDR3 sequence (DNA): TGTGCCAGCAGTTACTACTCCAGGGGGCAGACCTACGAGCAGTACTTC.

This clone occurred a few times. The rearrangement links TRBV2 to TRBJ2-3; D tentatively fits TRBD1 or TRBD2 (6 bases each). Germline CDR1 and CDR2: SNHLY and FYNNEI. This CDR3 comprises 16 residues. V lost 4 bases, J lost 2 bases, and 16 bases lay in between. The CDR3 region is CASSVRGRGDTDTQYF. The DNA for the CDR3 is TGTGCCAGCAGTGTCCGGGGGCGCGGGGACACAGATACGCAGTATTTT. Combining the CDR3 with reference TRBV2 and TRBJ2-3 gives the whole variable domain EPEVTQTPSHQVTQMGQEVILRCVPISNHLYFYWYRQILGQKVEFLVSFYNNEISEKSEIFDDQFSVERPDGSNFTLKIRSTKLEDSAMYFCASSVRGRGDTDTQYFGPGTRLTVL.

This clone was picked up a small number of times. CDR3 DNA sequence: TGCGCCAGCAGCTTGGGATACAAAACTAGCACAGATACGCAGTATTTT. Its translation is CASSLGYKTSTDTQYF. The rearrangement links TRBV5-1 to TRBJ2-3; D gene ambiguous. The CDR3 length is 16 residues. Trimming stripped 0 bases from V and 0 bases from J, with 11 bases between. CDR1 SGHRS and CDR2 YFSETQ come from the germline V gene.

This chain joins TRBV11-2 and TRBJ2-5; no definite D call. CDR3 size: 16 residues. V lost 0 bases and J lost 4, with 15 bases in between. Germline V CDR1 and CDR2: SGHAT, FQNNGV. In DNA form, the CDR3 reads TGTGCCAGCAGCTTAGAGGGGATTAGGGCGGCAGAGACCCAGTACTTC. Translating it yields CASSLEGIRAAETQYF.

The chain is built from TRBV30 and TRBJ2-7, with 7 bases identical to TRBD1. This CDR3 is built from 13 residues. Germline trimming cut 2 bases from V and 6 bases from J; bases unmatched to any gene: 7. Germline V lookup: CDR1 GTSNPN, CDR2 SVGIG (reference sequence). The CDR3 sequence is CAWSLRGGGEQYF. For the CDR3, the DNA is TGTGCCTGGAGTTTAAGAGGGGGCGGCGAGCAGTACTTC.

This clone occurred a few times. The chain has TRBV5-6 and TRBJ2-6, with a weak D call TRBD1 (6 bases). The CDR3 totals 16 residues. Germline V CDR1 and CDR2: SGHDT, YYEEEE. V was pared by 0 bases and J by 4 bases, with 11 bases between. CDR3 in DNA: TGTGCCAGCAGCTTGGTTGGGACACCCGGGGCCAACGTCCTGACTTTC. It encodes CASSLVGTPGANVLTF.

This clone was seen a handful of times. This chain uses TRBV9 with TRBJ1-1; no definite D call. Germline-derived CDR1 and CDR2 are SGDLS and YYNGEE. The V gene lost 1 base and the J gene lost 7 bases, with 8 bases spanning the gap. The CDR3 has 12 amino acids. DNA for the CDR3: TGTGCCAGCAGCGTAATGGGGAGTGAAGCTTTCTTT. Amino acids: CASSVMGSEAFF.

Only a few counts were recorded for this clone. CDR3 sequence reads: CASSLFSGVPGANVLTF. The DNA for the CDR3 is TGTGCCAGCAGCTTATTTTCGGGTGTGCCTGGGGCCAACGTCCTGACTTTC. The chain is built from TRBV7-2 and TRBJ2-6, with D unclear. The ends were cut back, 2 bases at V and 2 bases at J, with 13 bases in the middle. Germline loops: CDR1 SGHTA, CDR2 FQGNSA. The CDR3 contains 17 residues.

This clone was recorded once. This sequence joins TRBV7-9 and TRBJ2-7; D could derive from TRBD1 or TRBD2 (5 bases each). This CDR3 has 13 residues. Germline loops: CDR1 SEHNR, CDR2 FQNEAQ (reference sequence). V lost 0 bases and J lost 6, with 9 bases in between. CDR3 nucleotides: TGTGCCAGCAGCTTAGCAGGGGACGGCGAGCAGTACTTC. Translated: CASSLAGDGEQYF.

The CDR3 spells CASSVGRATESTDTQYF. The CDR3 coding sequence is TGTGCCAGCAGCGTAGGCCGGGCCACCGAGAGCACAGATACGCAGTATTTT. This rearrangement joins TRBV9 to TRBJ2-3, with no clear D. The CDR3 consists of 17 residues. V lost 0 bases and J lost 0, with 14 bases in between. Germline CDR1 and CDR2: SGDLS and YYNGEE.